The rows below give T cell receptor beta chains drawn from one sample of a study of control samples from healthy donors and cancer patients. Method: immunoSEQ multiplex PCR; TCRdb's copy keeps in-frame clones and lacks some. The data contain 100,000 to 150,000 clones, around 92% of them singletons. Sequences were obtained from blood. The receptors here all came from a woman aged 45-59 years in good health. Each CDR3 is given with its conserved first and last residue. Each record gives: D gene, J gene, V gene, clone size, CDR3 DNA, CDR3 protein. D genes are given only for firm matches. Clone size, where shown, is once, few, many, or a class for clones that have expanded.

D: -; J: TRBJ1-6; V: TRBV6-6; size: -; DNA: TGTGCCAGCAGTTGGGGGGGGGAAAATTCACCCCTCCACTTT; CDR3: CASSWGGENSPLHF
D: -; J: TRBJ1-1; V: TRBV12-5; size: -; DNA: TGTGCTAGTGGTTTCGGGACACGGAACACTGAAGCTTTCTTT; CDR3: CASGFGTRNTEAFF
D: -; J: TRBJ2-5; V: TRBV7-8; size: -; DNA: TGTGCCAGCAGACCTACCACGGCCGGACGGGACCAGTACTTC; CDR3: CASRPTTAGRDQYF
D: TRBD2; J: TRBJ2-7; V: TRBV19; size: -; DNA: TGTGCCAGTAGTGGGTTAGCGGGAGTTTCCAACGAGCAGTACTTC; CDR3: CASSGLAGVSNEQYF
D: -; J: TRBJ1-2; V: TRBV28; size: -; DNA: TGTGCCAGCAGCCAGTTGAACTATGGCTACACCTTC; CDR3: CASSQLNYGYTF
D: TRBD2; J: TRBJ2-1; V: TRBV19; size: -; DNA: TGTGCCAGTAGTATCCCCTCGCTAGCGGGAAATGAGCAGTTCTTC; CDR3: CASSIPSLAGNEQFF
D: -; J: TRBJ1-1; V: TRBV14; size: -; DNA: TGTGCCAGCAGCCATTGGCGATCTGGGGCACCACAAGTTTTT; CDR3: CASSHWRSGAPQVF
D: -; J: TRBJ1-1; V: TRBV28; size: once; DNA: TGTGCCAGCAGCCCCCCCCGGTACCGAGAGGAAGCTTTCTTT; CDR3: CASSPPRYREEAFF
D: -; J: TRBJ2-1; V: TRBV10-3; size: -; DNA: TGTGCCATCAGTGAGTTCGGGAGCGTTGTTGAGCAGTTCTTC; CDR3: CAISEFGSVVEQFF
D: TRBD2; J: TRBJ2-3; V: TRBV24-1; size: -; DNA: TGTGCCACCAGTGATGCGACGGCTAGCGGGGGGACAGATACGCAGTATTTT; CDR3: CATSDATASGGTDTQYF
D: -; J: TRBJ2-3; V: TRBV3-1/TRBV3-2; size: -; DNA: TGTGCCAGCAGCAAAGACCAGCGGGCGCCGCAGTATTTT; CDR3: CASSKDQRAPQYF
D: TRBD2; J: TRBJ2-3; V: TRBV2; size: -; DNA: TGTGCCAGCACCGCTAGCGGGGGGTGGACAGATACGCAGTATTTT; CDR3: CASTASGGWTDTQYF
D: -; J: TRBJ1-4; V: TRBV5-1; size: -; DNA: TGCGCCAGCAGCTTGGGGGCAGACACTGCTAATGAAAAACTGTTTTTT; CDR3: CASSLGADTANEKLFF
D: -; J: TRBJ1-3; V: TRBV7-8; size: -; DNA: TGTGCCAGCAGCCGACGGTTTAGCTCTGGAAACACCATATATTTT; CDR3: CASSRRFSSGNTIYF
D: -; J: TRBJ1-1; V: TRBV29-1; size: -; DNA: TGCAGCGTTCGTAAAGACACTGAAGCTTTCTTT; CDR3: CSVRKDTEAFF
D: -; J: TRBJ1-1; V: TRBV30; size: -; DNA: TGTGCCTGGAGTGTTTCGGTCTACACTGAAGCTTTCTTT; CDR3: CAWSVSVYTEAFF
D: -; J: TRBJ1-6; V: TRBV6-6; size: -; DNA: TGTGCCAGCAGCCCGATTTGGGGTTCACCCCTCCACTTT; CDR3: CASSPIWGSPLHF
D: -; J: TRBJ1-2; V: TRBV29-1; size: -; DNA: TGCAGCGCCTCGGACGGTAACTATGGCTACACCTTC; CDR3: CSASDGNYGYTF
D: -; J: TRBJ1-4; V: TRBV28; size: -; DNA: TGTGCCAGCAGTTTAACAGGGTCGGCAACTAATGAAAAACTGTTTTTT; CDR3: CASSLTGSATNEKLFF
D: -; J: TRBJ1-1; V: TRBV5-1; size: -; DNA: TGCGCCAGCAGCTTGGTTATTTGGGGAATCAGTAAAGCTTTCTTT; CDR3: CASSLVIWGISKAFF
D: TRBD1; J: TRBJ1-5; V: TRBV2; size: -; DNA: TGTGCCAGCAGTGGGACAGGATTTGATCAGCCCCAGCATTTT; CDR3: CASSGTGFDQPQHF
D: TRBD1; J: TRBJ2-7; V: TRBV5-1; size: -; DNA: TGCGCCAGCAGCTTCGGACAGGGGGACGAGCAGTACTTC; CDR3: CASSFGQGDEQYF
D: -; J: TRBJ1-1; V: TRBV5-6; size: -; DNA: TGTGCCAGCAGCCCCGTTGGGGTCACTGAAGCTTTCTTT; CDR3: CASSPVGVTEAFF
D: -; J: TRBJ1-5; V: TRBV2; size: -; DNA: TGTGCCAGCAGGGTGGACATGCATCAGCCCCAGCATTTT; CDR3: CASRVDMHQPQHF
D: -; J: TRBJ1-2; V: TRBV6-1; size: -; DNA: TGTGCCAGCAGTGAGGAAGTTGGCTACACCTTC; CDR3: CASSEEVGYTF
D: TRBD1; J: TRBJ2-1; V: TRBV5-6; size: -; DNA: TGTGCCAGCAGCTTGGGACAGGGGTTGGGCAATGAGCAGTTCTTC; CDR3: CASSLGQGLGNEQFF
D: -; J: TRBJ1-1; V: TRBV5-1; size: -; DNA: TGCGCCAGCAGCGGGACGCCTCTGGAAACTGAAGCTTTCTTT; CDR3: CASSGTPLETEAFF